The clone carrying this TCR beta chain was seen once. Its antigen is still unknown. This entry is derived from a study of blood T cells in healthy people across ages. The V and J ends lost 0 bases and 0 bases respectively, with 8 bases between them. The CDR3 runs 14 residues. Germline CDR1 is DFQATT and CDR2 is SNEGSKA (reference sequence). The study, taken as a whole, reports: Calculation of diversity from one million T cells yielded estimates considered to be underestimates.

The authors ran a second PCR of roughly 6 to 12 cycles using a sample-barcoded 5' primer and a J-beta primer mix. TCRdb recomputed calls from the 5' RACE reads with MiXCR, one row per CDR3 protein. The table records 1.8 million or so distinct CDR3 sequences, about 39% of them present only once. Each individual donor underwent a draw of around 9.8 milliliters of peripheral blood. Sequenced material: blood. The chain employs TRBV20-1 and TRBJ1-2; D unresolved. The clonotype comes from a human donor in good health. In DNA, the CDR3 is TGCAGTGCTAGAGATATCAGTTCTAACTATGGCTACACCTTC. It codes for CSARDISSNYGYTF.